This entry is about one T cell receptor (beta chain). Its antigen is as yet unknown. This sample was included in a study of blood T cells in healthy people across ages. The use of a sample-barcoded 5' primer and a J-beta primer mix characterized a second PCR of roughly 7 to 12 cycles. Every cDNA molecule bore a tag from a template-switch adaptor containing 12 random nucleotides. TCRdb redid the calling of the 5' RACE reads with MiXCR, one entry per CDR3 protein. The table has over 700,000 distinct CDR3 sequences, 20% to 25% seen once. This CDR3 is 15 amino acids long. Trimming took 3 bases from V and 9 from J; bases not matched to a gene: 8. The study drew donors from healthy Caucasian individuals in Russia aged about 6 to 90. For every donor, a draw yielded around 10 milliliters of peripheral blood. Study-level findings and limits: Both higher diversity and more naive CD4+ cells marked long-lived donors when set against aged donors.

These data also formed part of another study, on T cells of mothers and their children.

Sequencing was performed on blood. The TCR originated in a boy aged 5-17 years in good health. The rearrangement joins TRBV12-3 or TRBV12-4 to TRBJ2-1; 10 bases line up with TRBD2. CDR3 nucleotide sequence: TGTGCCAGCAGTTTGAGAGCGGGGGGGCGAATTGAGCAGTTCTTC. This codes for CASSLRAGGRIEQFF.